This T cell receptor beta chain is from a study of a mutant IDH1 vaccine in newly diagnosed glioma. Turning to the study itself: Vaccination began 4-6 weeks post radiotherapy alone, or with temozolomide cycles. Before enrollment, patients got radiotherapy alone, temozolomide alone, or mostly the combination.

Time point here: week 35, safety follow-up. The content of each vaccine dose was 300 ug of mutant IDH1 20-mer peptide, and topical imiquimod accompanied it. This table comes from immunoSEQ multiplex PCR, and its TCRdb copy is limited to in-frame clones, with some not included. The sample records tens of thousands of clones, roughly 80% being singletons. CDR3 length equals 11 residues. The germline CDR1 and CDR2 sequences are DFQATT and SNEGSKA (reference sequence). Trimming shortened V by 0 bases and J by 2 bases, and 1 base separated the two germline ends. Concerning this clone: The antigen remains undetermined.

The clonotype comes from a middle-aged woman with glioma. The sequences come from PBMCs, collected from a glioma patient whose treatment included an IDH1 peptide vaccine. The rearrangement joins TRBV20-1 to TRBJ2-5; D uncertain. The CDR3 spells CSARDQETQYF. The DNA of the CDR3 is TGCAGTGCTAGAGATCAAGAGACCCAGTACTTC.